The 19 T cell receptor beta chains listed next were all sequenced from one sample in a study of blood T cell repertoires in COVID-19. Sequencing used immunoSEQ multiplex PCR; TCRdb keeps in-frame clones, though not all of them. The sample shows tens of thousands of clones, 82% of them seen only once. Input material: peripheral blood. These receptors came from a man aged 60 to 69 with acute or convalescent COVID-19.

This chain links TRBV7-2 with TRBJ1-5; the D gene is possibly TRBD1 (6 bases). Trimming took off 5 bases at V and 3 bases at J, with 11 bases between the two ends. Looked up from germline, CDR1 is SGHTA and CDR2 is FQGNSA. The CDR3 extends over 14 amino acids. The CDR3 DNA sequence: TGTGCCAGCAGCCGGGACAACAACAATCAGCCCCAGCATTTT. Translating gives CASSRDNNNQPQHF.

This rearrangement joins TRBV2 to TRBJ1-5; TRBD1 matches at 8 bases. The length of the CDR3 is 14 residues. V shed 9 bases, J shed 9 bases, and the junction held 13 bases outside the gene matches. CDR1 and CDR2 from the germline V gene are SNHLY and FYNNEI. CDR3 in DNA: TGTGCCAGTAACAGGGGGAACGATATACTGCCCCAGCATTTT. It yields the protein CASNRGNDILPQHF.

The chain couples TRBV28 to TRBJ2-7, with TRBD2 matching over 7 bases. The ends lost 3 bases at V and 0 bases at J; junction bases unmatched: 5. CDR1 and CDR2 from the germline V gene are MDHEN and SYDVKM. The CDR3 contains 15 residues. CDR3 sequence: CASSLREPSSYEQYF. The CDR3 region has the DNA TGTGCCAGCAGTTTGCGGGAGCCGAGCTCCTACGAGCAGTACTTC.

The rearrangement joins TRBV10-3 to TRBJ1-4, with 8 bases fitting TRBD1. The germline gives CDR1 ENHRY, CDR2 SYGVKD. With 6 bases clipped from V and 10 bases from J, the junction kept 13 bases outside the gene matches. The CDR3 length is 15 residues. In nucleotides, the CDR3 is TGTGCCATCAGGGACCCGACAGGGGAAAATAGAAAACTGTTTTTT. Its protein is CAIRDPTGENRKLFF.

Regarding this clone: Other nucleotide sequences in the sample specify the same CDR3. The chain links TRBV7-2 to TRBJ2-1, with 9 bases matching TRBD2. V dropped 5 bases and J dropped 0; count of bases not matched to a gene: 2. The CDR3 extends over 15 amino acids. CDR1 SGHTA and CDR2 FQGNSA come from the germline V gene. This CDR3 is CASSPTSGSYNEQFF. The CDR3 nucleotides are TGTGCCAGCAGCCCGACTAGCGGCTCCTACAATGAGCAGTTCTTC.

The chain employs TRBV2 and TRBJ1-1; 7 bases align to TRBD1. The CDR3 covers 12 residues. The V and J ends lost 4 bases and 6 bases, in that order; junction bases with no gene match: 2. Germline CDR1 and CDR2: SNHLY and FYNNEI. The CDR3 bases are TGTGCCAGCAGTGTACAGGGGCCTGAAGCTTTCTTT. This codes for CASSVQGPEAFF. The full variable domain, rest sourced from reference TRBV2 and TRBJ1-1, is EPEVTQTPSHQVTQMGQEVILRCVPISNHLYFYWYRQILGQKVEFLVSFYNNEISEKSEIFDDQFSVERPDGSNFTLKIRSTKLEDSAMYFCASSVQGPEAFFGQGTRLTVV.

This rearrangement joins TRBV27 to TRBJ1-1; a weak D match, TRBD1 (6 bases). Germline CDR1 reads MNHEY; CDR2 reads SMNVEV (reference sequence). Trimming shortened V by 6 bases and J by 7 bases, and 18 bases separated the two germline ends. The CDR3 totals 14 residues. The CDR3 sequence: CASRPPTGFIEAFF. The DNA of the CDR3 is TGTGCCAGCAGACCACCTACAGGGTTCATTGAAGCTTTCTTT.

This chain links TRBV7-2 with TRBJ2-1; perhaps TRBD1 as D (5 bases). Germline-derived CDR1 and CDR2 are SGHTA and FQGNSA. With 4 bases removed from V and 10 bases from J, the gap between germline ends came to 14 bases. This CDR3 comprises 13 residues. Here the CDR3 DNA reads TGTGCCAGCAGCTCGTCCCAGGGCTGGGAGCAGTTCTTC. Its translation is CASSSSQGWEQFF.

The CDR3 DNA reads TGTGCCAGCAGAACTCAGGGGCAGGCACCCCTCCACTTT. It yields the protein CASRTQGQAPLHF. The chain joins TRBV7-8 to TRBJ1-6; D is perhaps TRBD1 (6 bases). CDR3 length equals 13 residues. Trimming pared 6 bases from V and 11 bases from J, leaving 14 bases between. Germline V gene lookup returns CDR1 SGHVS and CDR2 FQNEAQ.

This clone has only one observation. The V and J genes are TRBV3-1 (or the pseudogene TRBV3-2) and TRBJ2-7; D is perhaps TRBD2 (5 bases). The CDR3 sequence is 14 residues long. The germline CDR1 and CDR2 sequences are LGHDT and YNNKEL (reference sequence). V was pared by 4 bases and J by 5 bases, with 15 bases between. The CDR3 protein is CASSPLGGGNEQYF. The CDR3 DNA is TGTGCCAGCAGCCCATTAGGAGGAGGAAACGAGCAGTACTTC.

The gene calls are TRBV5-1 and TRBJ2-1; the match to TRBD1 covers 12 bases. V shed 3 bases, J shed 7 bases, and the junction held 20 bases outside the gene matches. The germline CDR1 and CDR2 sequences are SGHRS and YFSETQ. The CDR3 runs to 20 residues. Written as DNA, the CDR3 is TGCGCCAGCAGCTCGACGTCCCGGGACAGGGGGCGAGACTACCCTAATGAGCAGTTCTTC. It is translated as CASSSTSRDRGRDYPNEQFF.

The CDR3, as DNA: TGTGCCAGCAGCCAAGACGGCAGCAGGATAACTGGAAACACCATATATTTT. It yields the protein CASSQDGSRITGNTIYF. The genes are TRBV3-1 (or the pseudogene TRBV3-2) and TRBJ1-3; D is ambiguous. CDR3 size: 17 residues. The germline V and J ends were trimmed by 0 bases and 2 bases, with 14 bases remaining between them. The V gene's germline CDR1 is LGHDT and CDR2 YNNKEL (reference sequence).

This clone was detected once. The rearrangement uses TRBV5-1 and TRBJ1-1, with D tentatively TRBD1 (5 bases). CDR3 length: 15 amino acids. The V end was cut by 4 bases, the J end by 2 bases, with 15 bases between. Germline V gene lookup returns CDR1 SGHRS and CDR2 YFSETQ. CDR3 in DNA: TGCGCCAGCAGCACGCGACAGAGTCCTAACACTGAAGCTTTCTTT. Its protein product is CASSTRQSPNTEAFF.

The chain carries TRBV7-2 and TRBJ1-5; D unresolved. The CDR3 spans 13 residues. V lost 1 base and J 8 bases, leaving 9 bases between the germline ends. Germline CDR1 is SGHTA and CDR2 is FQGNSA. The CDR3 nucleotides are TGTGCCAGCAGCTTAGGCCGCTCGGAGCCCCAGCATTTT. This encodes CASSLGRSEPQHF.

The rearrangement links TRBV9 to TRBJ2-2; 11 bases fit TRBD2. Trimming took 1 base from V and 8 from J; bases not matched to a gene: 4. The germline CDR1 and CDR2 sequences are SGDLS and YYNGEE. CDR3 length: 15 amino acids. This chain's CDR3 is CASSVMASGRGELFF. The CDR3, as DNA: TGTGCCAGCAGCGTAATGGCTAGCGGGAGGGGGGAGCTGTTTTTT.

This clone has only one observation. The chain carries TRBV4-3 and TRBJ2-5, with TRBD2 matching 10 bases. The CDR3 covers 15 residues. In germline, CDR1 is LGHNA, CDR2 YSLEER. The trim removed 2 bases at V and 6 bases at J, leaving 6 bases unmatched. CDR3 residues: CASSQLAGEFKTQYF. In nucleotides, the CDR3 is TGCGCCAGCAGCCAACTAGCGGGAGAGTTTAAGACCCAGTACTTC.

V is TRBV3-1 (or the pseudogene TRBV3-2) and J is TRBJ1-6, with D unresolved. The CDR3 is 15 amino acids. V was trimmed by 4 bases and J by 8 bases, leaving 15 bases between them. Germline CDR1 LGHDT, CDR2 YNNKEL (reference sequence). The CDR3 reads CASSLLGMIHSPLHF. As DNA, the CDR3 is TGTGCCAGCAGCCTCCTCGGGATGATCCATTCACCCCTCCACTTT.

The CDR3 is CASSARGNTIYF. For the CDR3, the DNA is TGTGCCAGCAGTGCGCGGGGAAACACCATATATTTT. The V and J genes are TRBV12-3 or TRBV12-4 and TRBJ1-3; no firm D call. V lost 5 bases and J lost 4, with 6 bases in between. This CDR3 spans 12 amino acids.

This chain uses TRBV3-1 (or the pseudogene TRBV3-2) with TRBJ2-7; TRBD2 might be the D (5 bases). The germline gives CDR1 LGHDT, CDR2 YNNKEL (reference sequence). This CDR3 is 12 amino acids long. V was pared by 0 bases and J by 12 bases, with 12 bases between. CDR3 protein: CASSQDRGKRYF. The CDR3 DNA sequence: TGTGCCAGCAGCCAAGATCGGGGTAAGCGGTACTTC.